The T cell receptor beta chain described here comes from a study of CD8+CD57+ T cells in acquired aplastic anemia. Notes on the study in general: The same twenty-nine CD8+ CDR3 sequences occurred in patients and in controls.

Concerning this clonotype: Its antigen is not known.

The template used for profiling TCR beta VDJ and CDR3 was genomic DNA. TCRdb redid the calling of the reads with MiXCR, one entry per CDR3 protein. Among about 160,000 distinct CDR3 sequences listed, over 70% were seen once. CDR3 length: 15 residues. CDR1 is SEHNR, CDR2 FQNEAQ, per germline (reference sequence). V was cut by 4 bases and J by 5 bases, with 15 bases left in between. Patients picked for sequencing had shown CD8+CD57+ cell expansion detected by flow cytometry. The receptor's source is a human donor with aplastic anemia. Source material: sorted CD4+, CD8+, or CD8+CD57+ T cells (not recorded which) from PBMCs. V is TRBV7-9 and J is TRBJ2-4; TRBD2 might be the D (6 bases). CDR3 region: CASSSLGREENIQYF. CDR3 DNA sequence: TGTGCCAGCAGCTCACTGGGGCGGGAAGAAAACATTCAGTACTTC. The full variable domain, with the rest looked up from reference TRBV7-9 and TRBJ2-4, is DTGVSQNPRHKITKRGQNVTFRCDPISEHNRLYWYRQTLGQGPEFLTYFQNEAQLEKSRLLSDRFSAERPKGSFSTLEIQRTEQGDSAMYLCASSSLGREENIQYFGAGTRLSVL.